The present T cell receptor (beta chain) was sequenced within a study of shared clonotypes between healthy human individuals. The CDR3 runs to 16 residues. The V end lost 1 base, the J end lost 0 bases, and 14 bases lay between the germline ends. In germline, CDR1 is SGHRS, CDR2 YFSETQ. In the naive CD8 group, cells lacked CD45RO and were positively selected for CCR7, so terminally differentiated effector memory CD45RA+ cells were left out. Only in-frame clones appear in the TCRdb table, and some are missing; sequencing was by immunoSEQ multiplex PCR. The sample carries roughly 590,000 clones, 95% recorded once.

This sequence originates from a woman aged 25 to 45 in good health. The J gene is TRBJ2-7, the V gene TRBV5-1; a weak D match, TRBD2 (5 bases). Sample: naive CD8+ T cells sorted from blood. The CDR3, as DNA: TGCGCCAGCAGCTTGATTGGGCGGGCGCTCTCCTACGAGCAGTACTTC. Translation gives CASSLIGRALSYEQYF.